Shown below are 18 T cell receptor beta chains from a single sample sequenced in a study of CD8 T cells in Susac syndrome (dated 2019 in TCRdb). The method behind the library was the immunoSEQ multiplex PCR assay. RNA was extracted using the RNeasy kit, and roughly 0.45 to 1 microgram was reverse transcribed with random hexamers. TCRdb passed the public sequencing reads through fastp at Q25 and MiXCR, retaining productive beta sequences. Rows are combined by CDR3 protein, so each entry shows the most common genes and DNA. The sample data list more than 150,000 distinct CDR3 sequences, and around 95% of these were observed just once. The ten largest clones represent 0.075% to 0.1% of the sample. Sequenced input: CD4+ T cells from PBMCs. The source of these receptors is a human donor with Susac syndrome.

The chain is built from TRBV30 and TRBJ1-2, with 7 bases matching TRBD1. Germline CDR1 is GTSNPN and CDR2 is SVGIG (reference sequence). The CDR3 sequence is 12 residues long. The V segment lost 8 bases and the J segment 6 bases; nucleotides outside the gene matches: 9. This CDR3 reads CAGADRIDGYTF. The CDR3 coding sequence is TGTGCCGGGGCGGACAGGATCGATGGCTACACCTTC. Complete variable domain (other parts from reference TRBV30 and TRBJ1-2): SQTIHQWPATLVQPVGSPLSLECTVEGTSNPNLYWYRQAAGRGLQLLFYSVGIGQISSEVPQNLSASRPQDRQFILSSKKLLLSDSGFYLCAGADRIDGYTFGSGTRLTVV.

This chain joins TRBV5-6 and TRBJ2-3, with D maybe TRBD2 (5 bases). CDR3 size: 15 residues. The V end lost 3 bases, the J end lost 1 base, and 12 bases lay between the germline ends. CDR1 SGHDT and CDR2 YYEEEE come from the germline V gene. CDR3 DNA sequence: TGTGCCAGCAGCTACAGAGCGGTCGGCACAGATACGCAGTATTTT. Protein: CASSYRAVGTDTQYF. Full variable domain (outside the CDR3, taken from reference TRBV5-6 and TRBJ2-3): DAGVTQSPTHLIKTRGQQVTLRCSPKSGHDTVSWYQQALGQGPQFIFQYYEEEERQRGNFPDRFSGHQFPNYSSELNVNALLLGDSALYLCASSYRAVGTDTQYFGPGTRLTVL.

The V gene is TRBV3-1, the J gene TRBJ1-2; perhaps TRBD1 as D (5 bases). Deletions cut 2 bases from V and 1 base from J, with 11 bases between. The germline V gene encodes CDR1 LGHDT and CDR2 YNNKEL (reference sequence). The CDR3 consists of 15 residues. CDR3 amino acids: CASSQFRADNYGYTF. As DNA, the CDR3 is TGTGCCAGCAGCCAATTCAGGGCCGATAACTATGGCTACACCTTC.

The chain employs TRBV29-1 and TRBJ2-5, with D possibly being TRBD1 (5 bases). This CDR3 has 12 residues. The germline V gene encodes CDR1 SQVTM and CDR2 ANQGSEA. The germline V and J ends were trimmed by 8 bases and 1 base, with 11 bases remaining between them. The DNA of the CDR3 is TGCAGCCTCAGGGCTTCCCAAGAGACCCAGTACTTC. Its protein product is CSLRASQETQYF. The whole variable domain, remainder taken from reference TRBV29-1 and TRBJ2-5, is SAVISQKPSRDICQRGTSLTIQCQVDSQVTMMFWYRQQPGQSLTLIATANQGSEATYESGFVIDKFPISRPNLTFSTLTVSNMSPEDSSIYLCSLRASQETQYFGPGTRLLVL.

The rearrangement links TRBV25-1 to TRBJ2-2; 7 positions agree with TRBD2. This CDR3 is 15 amino acids long. The germline CDR1 and CDR2 sequences are MGHDK and SYGVNS. Unmatched junction bases numbered 8, after V lost 6 bases and J lost 4 bases. The CDR3 region is CASRGWGGPTGELFF. CDR3 in DNA: TGTGCCAGCAGGGGTTGGGGAGGGCCCACCGGGGAGCTGTTTTTT.

The rearrangement uses TRBV7-2 and TRBJ2-7, with 11 bases fitting TRBD2. This CDR3 contains 17 residues. The ends lost 6 bases at V and 5 bases at J; junction bases unmatched: 15. Germline V gives CDR1 SGHTA, CDR2 FQGNSA. This CDR3 is CASSHGLAGGRGHEQYF. Here the CDR3 DNA reads TGTGCCAGCAGTCACGGGCTAGCGGGGGGCCGGGGCCACGAGCAGTACTTC.

The chain uses TRBV18 and TRBJ2-5; D remains unclear. Trimming left V 0 bases short and J 5 bases short, with 7 bases between. Germline lookup yields CDR1 KGHSH and CDR2 LQKENI. The CDR3 totals 13 residues. CDR3 nucleotides: TGTGCCAGCTCACCACCCGCCGGGGAGACCCAGTACTTC. This gives the protein CASSPPAGETQYF.

The V call is TRBV6-5, the J call TRBJ2-1, with D uncertain. The germline V gene has CDR1 MNHEY and CDR2 SVGAGI. The CDR3 runs 14 residues. V shed 2 bases and J shed 0 bases, with 5 bases lying between them. CDR3 DNA: TGTGCCAGCAGTTACGAGAGCTCCTACAATGAGCAGTTCTTC. Protein product: CASSYESSYNEQFF.

J is TRBJ2-5 and V is TRBV25-1; 7 nucleotides align to TRBD2. V shed 3 bases, J shed 0 bases, and the junction held 7 bases outside the gene matches. This CDR3 spans 16 amino acids. Germline CDR1 MGHDK, CDR2 SYGVNS. The CDR3 loop is CASSESSRGYQETQYF. In nucleotides, the CDR3 is TGTGCCAGCAGTGAGTCGTCGCGGGGGTACCAAGAGACCCAGTACTTC.

The V and J genes are TRBV6-1 and TRBJ1-1, with D hard to call. The CDR3 has 13 amino acids. The V gene lost 1 base and the J gene lost 5 bases, with 8 bases spanning the gap. The germline gives CDR1 MNHNS, CDR2 SASEGT. CDR3 protein: CASSEVKGTEAFF. CDR3 DNA sequence: TGTGCCAGCAGTGAAGTCAAGGGTACTGAAGCTTTCTTT.

The CDR3 coding sequence is TGTGCCAGCATTGGAGGGGTTGGAAACTATGGCTACACCTTC. Its protein product is CASIGGVGNYGYTF. The chain is built from TRBV2 and TRBJ1-2; D perhaps matches TRBD1 (5 bases). The CDR3 covers 14 residues. Germline-derived CDR1 and CDR2 are SNHLY and FYNNEI. V lost 7 bases and J lost 2, with 14 bases in between. Combining the CDR3 with reference TRBV2 and TRBJ1-2 gives the whole variable domain EPEVTQTPSHQVTQMGQEVILRCVPISNHLYFYWYRQILGQKVEFLVSFYNNEISEKSEIFDDQFSVERPDGSNFTLKIRSTKLEDSAMYFCASIGGVGNYGYTFGSGTRLTVV.

The sample holds one count of this clonotype. The chain joins TRBV9 to TRBJ2-1; tentatively, D is TRBD1 or TRBD2 (6 bases each). The CDR3 is 15 amino acids. Germline V gene data show CDR1 as SGDLS and CDR2 as YYNGEE. V lost 3 bases and J 5 bases, leaving 15 bases between the germline ends. The CDR3 sequence is CASSGGGGNNNEQFF. The CDR3, as DNA: TGTGCCAGCAGCGGAGGAGGGGGGAACAACAATGAGCAGTTCTTC.

This chain connects TRBV20-1 to TRBJ2-1, with TRBD2 identical over 10 bases. Looked up from germline, CDR1 is DFQATT and CDR2 is SNEGSKA (reference sequence). V shed 0 bases and J 10 bases; nucleotides not matched to a gene: 9. This CDR3 region has 15 residues. In DNA form, the CDR3 reads TGCAGTGCTAGAGACCCTAGCGGGGGTTCTGAGGAGCAGTTCTTC. Translated: CSARDPSGGSEEQFF.

The CDR3 loop reads CSARDRTGGNTEAFF. The DNA for the CDR3 is TGCAGTGCCCGTGACAGGACAGGGGGGAACACTGAAGCTTTCTTT. The rearrangement links TRBV20-1 to TRBJ1-1; 10 bases match TRBD1. The CDR3 extends over 15 amino acids. Looked up from germline, CDR1 is DFQATT and CDR2 is SNEGSKA (reference sequence). The trim removed 6 bases at V and 1 base at J, leaving 8 bases unmatched.

This clonotype was seen once. The chain joins TRBV20-1 to TRBJ2-3; 13 nucleotides align to TRBD2. The CDR3 is 16 amino acids. Germline CDR1 DFQATT, CDR2 SNEGSKA (reference sequence). The V and J ends lost 5 bases and 6 bases, in that order; junction bases with no gene match: 11. The CDR3 protein is CSAFSGTSGTRDTQYF. Here the CDR3 DNA reads TGCAGTGCTTTCTCCGGGACTAGCGGGACGCGGGATACGCAGTATTTT.

The chain recombines TRBV30 with TRBJ2-7; 10 bases fit TRBD1. CDR3 length equals 13 residues. V was clipped by 3 bases and J by 4 bases; unmatched bases: 3. Germline V gene lookup returns CDR1 GTSNPN and CDR2 SVGIG (reference sequence). The CDR3 spells CAWRGDRGYEQYF. The CDR3 nucleotides are TGTGCCTGGAGAGGGGACAGGGGTTACGAGCAGTACTTC.

V is TRBV5-6 and J is TRBJ1-2, with D unresolved. With 1 base removed from V and 5 bases from J, the gap between germline ends came to 12 bases. This CDR3 region has 14 residues. From germline, CDR1 is SGHDT and CDR2 YYEEEE. CDR3 nucleotides: TGTGCCAGCAGCTTGAGTGTCACTTCTTATGGCTACACCTTC. Translated: CASSLSVTSYGYTF.

CDR3 loop: CASSPRGPLNTIYF. The CDR3 nucleotides are TGTGCCAGCTCACCGAGGGGGCCCCTGAACACCATATATTTT. The chain combines TRBV18 with TRBJ1-3; 7 bases are a match to TRBD1. CDR1 and CDR2 (germline): KGHSH, LQKENI. The junction had 6 bases not matched to a gene; V was cut back by 3 bases and J by 7 bases. CDR3 length equals 14 residues.